One sample yielded the 11 T cell receptor beta chains listed below, sequenced in a study of early stage breast cancer tumors. This table comes from immunoSEQ multiplex PCR, and its TCRdb copy is limited to in-frame clones, with some not included. Of 25,000 to 30,000 clones listed, approximately 84% are singletons. The source material was blood. The source is a person aged 45-65 years with breast cancer.

V gene TRBV7-3 combines with J gene TRBJ2-1; the match to TRBD2 covers 7 bases. Germline-derived CDR1 and CDR2 are SGHTA and FQGTGA. V was clipped by 5 bases and J by 9 bases; unmatched bases: 4. The CDR3 loop spans 12 amino acids. The DNA for the CDR3 is TGTGCCAGCAGCATAGGGGAGGGTGAGCAGTTCTTC. Protein product: CASSIGEGEQFF.

The chain is built from TRBV7-9 and TRBJ2-7; D gene uncertain. V was cut by 5 bases and J by 2 bases, with 7 bases left in between. The CDR3 contains 12 residues. Looked up from germline, CDR1 is SEHNR and CDR2 is FQNEAQ (reference sequence). Here the CDR3 reads CASSPNTYEQYF. The CDR3 DNA is TGTGCCAGCAGCCCCAACACCTACGAGCAGTACTTC.

V is TRBV19 and J is TRBJ2-1; the match to TRBD2 covers 13 bases. This CDR3 comprises 16 residues. The V segment lost 3 bases and the J segment 5 bases; nucleotides outside the gene matches: 4. CDR1 LNHDA and CDR2 SQIVND come from the germline V gene (reference sequence). The CDR3 sequence is CASSMSLAGGDNEQFF. CDR3 nucleotides: TGTGCCAGTAGTATGTCACTAGCGGGAGGGGACAATGAGCAGTTCTTC.

For the CDR3, the DNA is TGTGCCAGCAGCCAAGGGGGGGCGGGAGTTTTGATTGTGACAGATACGCAGTATTTT. This translates into CASSQGGAGVLIVTDTQYF. This chain uses TRBV4-2 with TRBJ2-3, with a weak D call TRBD2 (7 bases). Germline CDR1 is LGHNA and CDR2 is YNFKEQ. The CDR3 sequence is 19 residues long. Trimming pared 1 base from V and 3 bases from J, leaving 23 bases between.

CDR3 sequence: CASSLAGGPDEQFF. CDR3 sequence (DNA): TGTGCCAGCAGCCTAGCGGGAGGGCCGGATGAGCAGTTCTTC. V and J are TRBV7-3 and TRBJ2-1, with 12 bases matching TRBD2. Germline V gene sequence: CDR1 SGHTA, CDR2 FQGTGA. V was clipped by 5 bases and J by 8 bases; unmatched bases: 4. The CDR3 loop spans 14 amino acids.

This chain connects TRBV5-8 to TRBJ2-3; TRBD1 agrees at 7 bases. The CDR3 runs to 15 residues. V was clipped by 4 bases and J by 0 bases; unmatched bases: 5. Germline V gene data show CDR1 as SGHTS and CDR2 as YDEGEE. The chain's CDR3 is CASSGRDSSTDTQYF. The CDR3 bases are TGTGCCAGCAGCGGACGGGACAGTAGCACAGATACGCAGTATTTT.

The CDR3, as DNA: TGTGCCAGCAGCGCAGCGATGAACACTGAAGCTTTCTTT. Amino acid sequence: CASSAAMNTEAFF. The genes are TRBV9 and TRBJ1-1; no reliable D call. Looked up from germline, CDR1 is SGDLS and CDR2 is YYNGEE. The germline V and J ends were trimmed by 3 bases and 0 bases, with 6 bases remaining between them. The CDR3 totals 13 residues.

This clone was observed a few times. This chain uses TRBV30 with TRBJ1-4; TRBD1 aligns across 9 bases. V lost 4 bases to trimming and J lost 8 bases; unmatched junction nucleotides: 5. Germline V CDR1 and CDR2: GTSNPN, SVGIG (reference sequence). The CDR3 runs 13 residues. CDR3 loop: CAWNRGLAEKLFF. Here the CDR3 DNA reads TGTGCCTGGAACAGGGGGCTTGCAGAAAAACTGTTTTTT.

V gene TRBV11-1 combines with J gene TRBJ2-3, with 11 bases aligning to TRBD2. This CDR3 spans 16 amino acids. Germline lookup yields CDR1 SGHAT and CDR2 FQDESV (reference sequence). Trimming cost V 3 bases and J 2 bases; bases outside gene matches: 4. The CDR3 spells CASSFPGLADTDTQYF. The CDR3 DNA reads TGTGCCAGCAGCTTCCCGGGACTAGCGGACACAGATACGCAGTATTTT.

The chain couples TRBV5-6 to TRBJ1-6; TRBD1 is a possible D gene (6 bases). This CDR3 has 15 amino acids. V was clipped by 5 bases and J by 5 bases, with 14 bases between them. Germline V lookup: CDR1 SGHDT, CDR2 YYEEEE. CDR3 in amino acids: CASSIGGGDNSPLHF. The CDR3 DNA sequence: TGTGCCAGCAGTATTGGAGGGGGAGATAATTCACCCCTCCACTTT.

Only a few counts were recorded for this clone. V gene TRBV4-2 combines with J gene TRBJ2-7; the D call may be TRBD1 or TRBD2 (6 bases each). V lost 0 bases and J lost 2, with 14 bases in between. Germline CDR1 reads LGHNA; CDR2 reads YNFKEQ. This CDR3 spans 16 amino acids. The CDR3 spells CASSQEWGAGAYEQYF. CDR3 DNA sequence: TGTGCCAGCAGCCAAGAATGGGGGGCAGGGGCCTACGAGCAGTACTTC.